This TCR beta chain is from a study of cytotoxic CD8 clonotypes in ibrutinib-treated CLL. The wider study: Across the patients, roughly 10 were relapsed/refractory, about 15 treatment-naive and roughly 18 IGHV unmutated. Response sampling came at median approximately a year of treatment, ranging roughly 6 to 36 months. When averaged across all of the samples, the counts came to 200,000 to 300,000 productive templates and 94,082 productive rearrangements.

The TCR beta libraries used about 2.2 micrograms of genomic DNA that came from cryopreserved PBMCs. V dropped 5 bases and J dropped 5 bases, with 15 bases sitting between them. Germline V gene lookup returns CDR1 LNHDA and CDR2 SQIVND (reference sequence). CDR3 length equals 14 residues. Data came from immunoSEQ multiplex PCR; TCRdb stores just in-frame clones and leaves some out. Of more than 11,000 clones detected, roughly 76% appear once; the ten largest clones hold approximately 5.5%. This clone was recorded a few times. The starting material was PBMCs, obtained before ibrutinib treatment. The chain joins TRBV19 to TRBJ1-1, with TRBD1 as a possible D gene (6 bases). The sequence derives from a human donor with chronic lymphocytic leukemia. The CDR3 here is CASSATGRGTEAFF. DNA for the CDR3: TGTGCCAGTAGTGCAACAGGGCGAGGAACTGAAGCTTTCTTT.